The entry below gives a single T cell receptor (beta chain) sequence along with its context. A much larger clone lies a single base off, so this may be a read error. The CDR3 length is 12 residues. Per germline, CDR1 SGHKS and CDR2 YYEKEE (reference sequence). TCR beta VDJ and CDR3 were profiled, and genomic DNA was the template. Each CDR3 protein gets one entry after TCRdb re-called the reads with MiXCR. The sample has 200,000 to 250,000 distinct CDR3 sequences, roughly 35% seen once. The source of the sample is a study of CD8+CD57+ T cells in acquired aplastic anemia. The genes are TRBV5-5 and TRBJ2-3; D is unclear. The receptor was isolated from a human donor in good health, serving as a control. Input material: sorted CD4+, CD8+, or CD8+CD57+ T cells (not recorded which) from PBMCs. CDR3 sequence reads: CANSLASDTQYF. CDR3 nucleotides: TGTGCCAACAGCTTAGCATCAGATACGCAGTATTTT.